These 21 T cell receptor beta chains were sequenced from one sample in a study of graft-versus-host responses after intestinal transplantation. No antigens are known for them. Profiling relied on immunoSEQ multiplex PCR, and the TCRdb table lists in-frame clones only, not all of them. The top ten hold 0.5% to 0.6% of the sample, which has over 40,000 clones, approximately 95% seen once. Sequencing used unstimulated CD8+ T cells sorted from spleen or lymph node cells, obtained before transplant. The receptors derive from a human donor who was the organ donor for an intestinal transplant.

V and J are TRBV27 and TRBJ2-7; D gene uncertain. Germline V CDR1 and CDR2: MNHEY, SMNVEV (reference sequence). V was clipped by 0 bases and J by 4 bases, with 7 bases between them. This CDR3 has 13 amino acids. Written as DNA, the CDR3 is TGTGCCAGCAGTTTATCGACCGGGTACGAGCAGTACTTC. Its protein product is CASSLSTGYEQYF.

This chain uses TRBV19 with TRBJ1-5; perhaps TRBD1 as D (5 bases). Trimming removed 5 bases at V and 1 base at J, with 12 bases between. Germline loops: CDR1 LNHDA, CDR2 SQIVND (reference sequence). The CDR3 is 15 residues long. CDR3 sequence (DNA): TGTGCCAGTAGTCCCGGGACTCGGAGCAATCAGCCCCAGCATTTT. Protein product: CASSPGTRSNQPQHF. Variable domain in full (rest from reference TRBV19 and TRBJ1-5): DGGITQSPKYLFRKEGQNVTLSCEQNLNHDAMYWYRQDPGQGLRLIYYSQIVNDFQKGDIAEGYSVSREKKESFPLTVTSAQKNPTAFYLCASSPGTRSNQPQHFGDGTRLSIL.

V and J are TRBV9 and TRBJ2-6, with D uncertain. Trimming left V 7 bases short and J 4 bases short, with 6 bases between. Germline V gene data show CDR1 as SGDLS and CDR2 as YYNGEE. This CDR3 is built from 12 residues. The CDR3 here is CASASGANVLTF. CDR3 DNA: TGTGCCAGCGCTTCAGGGGCCAACGTCCTGACTTTC.

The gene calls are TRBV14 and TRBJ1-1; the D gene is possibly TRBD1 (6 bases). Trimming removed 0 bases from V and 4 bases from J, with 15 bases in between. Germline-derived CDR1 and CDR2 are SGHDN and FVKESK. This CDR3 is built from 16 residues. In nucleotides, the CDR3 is TGTGCCAGCAGCCAAGATTACGGGGGCTGGGTCACTGAAGCTTTCTTT. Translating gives CASSQDYGGWVTEAFF.

The CDR3 is CASTHTRGGETQYF. The CDR3 DNA reads TGTGCCAGCACCCATACTAGAGGGGGGGAGACCCAGTACTTC. This chain uses TRBV6-1 with TRBJ2-5; D could derive from TRBD1 or TRBD2 (6 bases each). The CDR3 is 14 amino acids. Germline CDR1 reads MNHNS; CDR2 reads SASEGT. The germline V and J ends were trimmed by 7 bases and 5 bases, with 17 bases remaining between them.

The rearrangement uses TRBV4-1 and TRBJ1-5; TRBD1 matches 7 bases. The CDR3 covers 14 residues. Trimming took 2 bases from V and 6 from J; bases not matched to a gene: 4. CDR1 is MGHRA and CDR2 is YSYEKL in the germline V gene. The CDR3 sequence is CASSQRAGGQPQHF. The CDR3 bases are TGCGCCAGCAGCCAACGGGCAGGGGGTCAGCCCCAGCATTTT.

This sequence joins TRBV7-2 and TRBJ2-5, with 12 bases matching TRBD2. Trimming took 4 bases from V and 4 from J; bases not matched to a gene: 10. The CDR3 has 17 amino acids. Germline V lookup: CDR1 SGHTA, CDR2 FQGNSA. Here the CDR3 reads CASSSLAGGALIETQYF. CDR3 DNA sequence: TGTGCCAGCAGCTCTCTAGCGGGGGGGGCGCTGATAGAGACCCAGTACTTC.

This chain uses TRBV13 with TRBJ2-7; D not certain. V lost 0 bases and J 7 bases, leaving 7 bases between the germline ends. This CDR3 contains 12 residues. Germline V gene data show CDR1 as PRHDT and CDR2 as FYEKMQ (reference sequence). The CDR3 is CASSLGAGEQYF. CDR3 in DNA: TGTGCCAGCAGCTTAGGTGCCGGAGAGCAGTACTTC.

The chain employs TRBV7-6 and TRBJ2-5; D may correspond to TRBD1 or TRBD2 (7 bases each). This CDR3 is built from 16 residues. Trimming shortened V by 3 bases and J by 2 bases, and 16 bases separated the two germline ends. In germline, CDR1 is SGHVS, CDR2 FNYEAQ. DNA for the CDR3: TGTGCCAGCAGCTTCACAGGGGAGGGTGGGCAAGAGACCCAGTACTTC. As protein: CASSFTGEGGQETQYF. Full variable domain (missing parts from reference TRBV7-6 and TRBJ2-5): GAGVSQSPRYKVTKRGQDVALRCDPISGHVSLYWYRQALGQGPEFLTYFNYEAQQDKSGLPNDRFSAERPEGSISTLTIQRTEQRDSAMYRCASSFTGEGGQETQYFGPGTRLLVL.

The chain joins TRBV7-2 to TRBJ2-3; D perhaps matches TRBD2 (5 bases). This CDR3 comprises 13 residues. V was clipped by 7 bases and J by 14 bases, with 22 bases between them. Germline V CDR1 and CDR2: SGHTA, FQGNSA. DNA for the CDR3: TGTGCCAGCATACCGGCCTGGGAGTACTACGTGTATTTT. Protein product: CASIPAWEYYVYF.

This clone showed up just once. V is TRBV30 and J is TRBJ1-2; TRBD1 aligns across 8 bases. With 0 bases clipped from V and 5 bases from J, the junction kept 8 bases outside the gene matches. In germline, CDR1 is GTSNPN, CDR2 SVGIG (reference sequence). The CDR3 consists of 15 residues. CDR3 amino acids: CAWSVPRTGIYGYTF. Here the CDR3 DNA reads TGTGCCTGGAGTGTACCTAGGACAGGGATTTATGGCTACACCTTC.

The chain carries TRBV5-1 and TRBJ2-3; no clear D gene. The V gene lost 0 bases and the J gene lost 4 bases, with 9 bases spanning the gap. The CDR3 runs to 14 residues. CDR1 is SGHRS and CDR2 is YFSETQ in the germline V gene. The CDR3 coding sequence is TGCGCCAGCAGCTTGGTCATGAGTGCAGATACGCAGTATTTT. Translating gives CASSLVMSADTQYF.

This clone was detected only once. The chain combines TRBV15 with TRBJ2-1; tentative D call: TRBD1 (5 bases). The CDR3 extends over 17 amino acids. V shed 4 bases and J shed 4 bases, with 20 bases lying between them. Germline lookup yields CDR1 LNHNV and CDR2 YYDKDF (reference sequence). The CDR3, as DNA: TGTGCCACCAGCACCCATCACGGTGCAGGGCGATACAATGAGCAGTTCTTC. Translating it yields CATSTHHGAGRYNEQFF.

The CDR3 region is CASGQSSYNSPLHF. The CDR3 DNA follows: TGTGCCAGCGGACAGAGCTCCTATAATTCACCCCTCCACTTT. The rearrangement links TRBV9 to TRBJ1-6; a possible D gene is TRBD1 (6 bases). V dropped 7 bases and J dropped 0 bases, with 8 bases sitting between them. Germline V lookup: CDR1 SGDLS, CDR2 YYNGEE. The CDR3 runs 14 residues.

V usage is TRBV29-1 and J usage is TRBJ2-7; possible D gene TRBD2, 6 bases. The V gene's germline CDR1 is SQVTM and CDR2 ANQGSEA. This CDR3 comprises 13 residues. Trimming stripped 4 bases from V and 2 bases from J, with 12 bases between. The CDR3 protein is CSVARGVTYEQYF. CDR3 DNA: TGCAGCGTTGCTCGCGGGGTTACCTACGAGCAGTACTTC.

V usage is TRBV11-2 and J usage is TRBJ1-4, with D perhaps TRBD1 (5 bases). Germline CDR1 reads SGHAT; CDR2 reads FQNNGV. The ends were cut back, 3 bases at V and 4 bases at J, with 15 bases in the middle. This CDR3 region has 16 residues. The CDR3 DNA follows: TGTGCCAGCAGCTTTTTCCCGGGACGGATTAATGAAAAACTGTTTTTT. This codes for CASSFFPGRINEKLFF.

This CDR3 reads CASSLGSGLEQYF. CDR3 sequence (DNA): TGTGCCAGCAGCTTAGGGTCAGGCCTCGAGCAGTACTTC. J is TRBJ2-7 and V is TRBV11-3; D is ambiguous. V was clipped by 1 base and J by 6 bases, with 10 bases between them. From germline, CDR1 is SGHNT and CDR2 YENEEA. This CDR3 is built from 13 residues.

In DNA, the CDR3 is TGCGCCAGCAGCCAAGACGTAGGTGGGTCCCGCGGCTACACCTTC. Encoded protein: CASSQDVGGSRGYTF. The chain uses TRBV4-3 and TRBJ1-2, with D hard to call. Germline CDR1 and CDR2: LGHNA and YSLEER. CDR3 size: 15 residues. Trimming took off 0 bases at V and 8 bases at J, with 16 bases between the two ends.

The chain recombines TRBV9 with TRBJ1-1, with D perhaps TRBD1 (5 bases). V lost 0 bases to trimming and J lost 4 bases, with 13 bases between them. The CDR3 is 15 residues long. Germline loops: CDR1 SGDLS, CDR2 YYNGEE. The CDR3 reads CASSVEGSGGTEAFF. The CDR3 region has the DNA TGTGCCAGCAGCGTAGAAGGCTCTGGGGGCACTGAAGCTTTCTTT.

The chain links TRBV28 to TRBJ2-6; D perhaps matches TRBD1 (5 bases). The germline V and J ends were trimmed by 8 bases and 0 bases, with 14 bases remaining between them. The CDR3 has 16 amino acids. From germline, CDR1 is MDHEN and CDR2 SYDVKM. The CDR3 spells CASADTYPSGANVLTF. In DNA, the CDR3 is TGTGCCAGCGCGGACACCTATCCCTCTGGGGCCAACGTCCTGACTTTC.

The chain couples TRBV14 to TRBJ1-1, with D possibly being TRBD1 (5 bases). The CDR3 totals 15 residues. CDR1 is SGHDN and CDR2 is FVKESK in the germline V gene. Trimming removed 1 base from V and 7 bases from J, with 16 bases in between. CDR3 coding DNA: TGTGCCAGCAGCCAAGTTTGGGCCGAAGGACATGAAGCTTTCTTT. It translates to CASSQVWAEGHEAFF.